This T cell receptor (beta chain) was profiled in a study of T cells in Graves' hyperthyroidism and ophthalmopathy. This clonotype came up a few times. Its target is not known. TCR beta CDR3 region amplification was performed from RNA transcripts. The HTBI primer set drove a first-round RT-PCR of the TCR CDR3. TCRdb processed the multiplex PCR reads anew with MiXCR; each CDR3 protein has one entry. The repertoire includes around 380,000 distinct CDR3 sequences, roughly 12% of them detected once, and less than 25% sits in the top ten. CDR3 length: 15 residues. The V gene's germline CDR1 is SGHDT and CDR2 YYEEEE. Trimming took 4 bases from V and 0 from J, leaving 8 bases between them. Whole-study findings and limits: Within blood appeared most thyroid clonotypes that had expanded above 0.001.

V gene TRBV5-6 combines with J gene TRBJ2-6; no clear D gene. The receptor was derived from a man in his thirties or forties with Graves' hyperthyroidism that later progressed to Graves' ophthalmopathy. The sequencing sample was made of blood. The CDR3 sequence: CASSPTISGANVLTF. Written as DNA, the CDR3 is TGTGCCAGCAGCCCCACAATCTCTGGGGCCAACGTCCTGACTTTC.